This T cell receptor beta chain was sequenced for a study of blood T cell repertoires in COVID-19. Overall study: Samples came from the United States, Italy and Spain, spanning acute and convalescent COVID-19. T cells, B-cell-depleted T cells, or PBMCs supplied cDNA or gDNA.

The CDR3 has 12 amino acids. From germline, CDR1 is GTSNPN and CDR2 SVGIG (reference sequence). V lost 1 base to trimming and J lost 10 bases, with 8 bases between them. Participants' reported clinical history set cohort assignment. Recovered status in Cohort 3 required two negative PCRs, clearance, or symptom resolution. The repertoire was sequenced with immunoSEQ multiplex PCR; TCRdb's copy has only in-frame clones and lacks some. This sample has a few hundred thousand clones, with 85% found just once. The V and J genes are TRBV30 and TRBJ1-6, with D unclear. This receptor was identified in a woman in her forties or fifties who had recovered from COVID-19. The source material was PBMCs or T cells enriched from blood (not recorded which). The chain's CDR3 is CAWSEEFSPLHF. The CDR3 bases are TGTGCCTGGAGTGAAGAGTTCTCACCCCTCCACTTT. Looking up the rest from reference TRBV30 and TRBJ1-6 gives the full variable domain: SQTIHQWPATLVQPVGSPLSLECTVEGTSNPNLYWYRQAAGRGLQLLFYSVGIGQISSEVPQNLSASRPQDRQFILSSKKLLLSDSGFYLCAWSEEFSPLHFGNGTRLTVT.